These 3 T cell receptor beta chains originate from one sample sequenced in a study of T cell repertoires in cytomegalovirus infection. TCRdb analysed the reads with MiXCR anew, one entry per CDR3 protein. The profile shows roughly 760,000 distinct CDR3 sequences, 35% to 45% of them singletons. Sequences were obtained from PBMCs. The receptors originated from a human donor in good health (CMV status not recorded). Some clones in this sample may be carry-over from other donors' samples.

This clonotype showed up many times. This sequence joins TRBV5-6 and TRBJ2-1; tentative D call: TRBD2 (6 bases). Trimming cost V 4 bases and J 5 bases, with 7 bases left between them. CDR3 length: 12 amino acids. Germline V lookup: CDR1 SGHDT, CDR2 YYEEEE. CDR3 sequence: CASSLANNEQFF. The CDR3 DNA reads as TGTGCCAGCAGCCTAGCGAACAATGAGCAGTTCTTC.

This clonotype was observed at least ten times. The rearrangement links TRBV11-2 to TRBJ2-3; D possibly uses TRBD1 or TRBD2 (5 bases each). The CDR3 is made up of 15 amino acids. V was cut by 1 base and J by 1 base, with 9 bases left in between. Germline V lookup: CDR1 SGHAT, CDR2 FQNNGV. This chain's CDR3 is CASSLGGVGTDTQYF. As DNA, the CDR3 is TGTGCCAGCAGCTTAGGAGGGGTTGGCACAGATACGCAGTATTTT. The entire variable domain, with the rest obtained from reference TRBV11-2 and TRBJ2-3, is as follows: EAGVAQSPRYKIIEKRQSVAFWCNPISGHATLYWYQQILGQGPKLLIQFQNNGVVDDSQLPKDRFSAERLKGVDSTLKIQPAKLEDSAVYLCASSLGGVGTDTQYFGPGTRLTVL.

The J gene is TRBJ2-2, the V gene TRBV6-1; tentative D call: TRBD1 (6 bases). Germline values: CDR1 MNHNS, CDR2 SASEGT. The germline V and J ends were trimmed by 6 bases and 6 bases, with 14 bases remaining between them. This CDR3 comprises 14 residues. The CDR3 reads CASRKQGFAGELFF. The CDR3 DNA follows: TGTGCCAGCAGGAAACAGGGTTTTGCCGGGGAGCTGTTTTTT.